Here is one TCR beta chain with its context. No antigen is known for it. Germline V gene data show CDR1 as SGDLS and CDR2 as YYNGEE. CDR3 length: 15 amino acids. Trimming removed 4 bases from V and 4 bases from J; junction bases left unmatched: 5. This entry belongs to a study of Ad26.COV2.S vaccination and SARS-CoV-2 variants. About the study: Administration of Ad26.COV2.S was intramuscular, either once or twice 56 days apart.

Study findings and constraints: After vaccination, reports described spike-specific CD8+ and CD4+ T cell responses as showing substantial breadth. Overall T cell responses may have been underestimated by the analyses of TCR breadth and depth.

Treatment meaning: some 20 received Ad26.COV2.S at low or high dose, single or two shots; 5 received placebo; per-sample allocation not given. Samples came from day 63 after the first vaccine or placebo injection. Assay: immunoSEQ multiplex PCR; the TCRdb copy retains only in-frame clones and omits some. The data show about 350,000 clones, around 86% seen once. The source is a person between 18 and 59 years old who received the Ad26.COV2.S COVID-19 vaccine or a placebo. The gene calls are TRBV9 and TRBJ1-3; 10 nucleotides align to TRBD1. Here the sequenced sample was peripheral blood, taken in a trial of Ad26.COV2.S vaccine versus placebo. This chain's CDR3 is CASSLGTGVGNTIYF. Written as DNA, the CDR3 is TGTGCCAGCAGCCTAGGGACAGGGGTCGGAAACACCATATATTTT.